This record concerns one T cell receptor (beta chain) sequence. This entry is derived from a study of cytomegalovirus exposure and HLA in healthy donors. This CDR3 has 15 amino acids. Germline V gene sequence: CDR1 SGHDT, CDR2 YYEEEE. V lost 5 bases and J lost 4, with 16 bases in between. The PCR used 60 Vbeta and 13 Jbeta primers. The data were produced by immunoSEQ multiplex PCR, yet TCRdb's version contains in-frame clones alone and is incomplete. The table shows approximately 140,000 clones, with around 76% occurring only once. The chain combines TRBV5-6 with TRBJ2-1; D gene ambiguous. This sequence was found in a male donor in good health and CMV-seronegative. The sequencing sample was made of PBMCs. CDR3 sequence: CASSPSFVLYNEQFF. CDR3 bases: TGTGCCAGCAGTCCGTCCTTCGTATTATACAATGAGCAGTTCTTC.